This is a list of T cell receptor beta chains from one sample in a study of PD-L1 blockade in urothelial cancer. Assay used: immunoSEQ multiplex PCR; TCRdb lists only in-frame clones, some missing. The data contain 95,000 to 130,000 clones, roughly 89% of them singletons. Sequences were derived from PBMCs, sampled around atezolizumab (anti-PD-L1) treatment. Receptors originate from a man aged 55 to 70 with urothelial cancer. The CDR3 runs from the conserved cysteine through the conserved F or W. D genes are given only for firm matches. The size entry is marked missing in some rows and otherwise reads once, few, many or a size class.

TGTGCCAGCAGCTTAGGTGCTAGCGGGAGCACAGATACGCAGTATTTT,CASSLGASGSTDTQYF,TRBV11-2,NA,TRBJ2-3,TRBD2
TGTGCCAGCAGTTTACTCCCCCCAGGGCCCTATGGCTACACCTTC,CASSLLPPGPYGYTF,TRBV27,NA,TRBJ1-2,NA
TGTGCCAGCAGTGGGTCCGACAGATACAATGAGCAGTTCTTC,CASSGSDRYNEQFF,TRBV6-1,NA,TRBJ2-1,NA
TGTGCCAGTAGTATAGGTCTAGCGGGGAACACCGGGGAGCTGTTTTTT,CASSIGLAGNTGELFF,TRBV19,NA,TRBJ2-2,TRBD2
TGTGCCAGCAGCCAAGGTACCGGGAACAACAATGAGCAGTTCTTC,CASSQGTGNNNEQFF,TRBV4-2,NA,TRBJ2-1,NA
TGTGCCAGCTCACCATCGCAGGGCTACACCGGGGAGCTGTTTTTT,CASSPSQGYTGELFF,TRBV18,NA,TRBJ2-2,NA
TGTGCCAGCAGCTATACAGGGGGCTCGGATGAAAAACTGTTTTTT,CASSYTGGSDEKLFF,TRBV28,once,TRBJ1-4,TRBD1
TGTGCCACCCAGACAGGGAATCAGCCCCAGCATTTT,CATQTGNQPQHF,TRBV19,few,TRBJ1-5,TRBD1
TGTGCCAGCAGCCAAGGAGACGGGGGGAGCAATCAGCCCCAGCATTTT,CASSQGDGGSNQPQHF,TRBV14,NA,TRBJ1-5,NA
TGTGCCAGCAGCTTCTCCGATGGGCATAACACAGATACGCAGTATTTT,CASSFSDGHNTDTQYF,TRBV11-3,once,TRBJ2-3,NA
TGCGCCAGCAGCTTGGCTGGGCGGGAGGAGAATGAGCAGTTCTTC,CASSLAGREENEQFF,TRBV5-1,NA,TRBJ2-1,TRBD2
TGTGCCAGTATTTCTGAGGGGACAACACCGCCCCGCTATGGCTACACCTTC,CASISEGTTPPRYGYTF,TRBV19,NA,TRBJ1-2,NA
TGCAGCGGCGAGGAAGGTGAGCAGTTCTTC,CSGEEGEQFF,TRBV29-1,once,TRBJ2-1,NA
TGTGCCAGCAGCTTAGCTGCAGGATGGACCTACGAGCAGTACTTC,CASSLAAGWTYEQYF,TRBV7-2,once,TRBJ2-7,NA
TGTGCCAGCACCGGACTAGCAGGGGAGGCCCAGTACTTC,CASTGLAGEAQYF,TRBV7-9,NA,TRBJ2-5,TRBD2
TGTGCCAGCAGCTTAGGCGGGGGGGTCACAGATACGCAGTATTTT,CASSLGGGVTDTQYF,TRBV7-3,NA,TRBJ2-3,TRBD2
TGCGCCAGCAGCCTCCCAGGGGCCCAGGGAGAAAAACTGTTTTTT,CASSLPGAQGEKLFF,TRBV5-1,NA,TRBJ1-4,NA
TGTGCCAGCAGTTTAGTCCTCAACAGGATTGAGAACACTGAAGCTTTCTTT,CASSLVLNRIENTEAFF,TRBV28,NA,TRBJ1-1,NA
TGTGCCAGCAGCCCTCAGGGACAGAACTATGGCTACACCTTC,CASSPQGQNYGYTF,TRBV7-2,few,TRBJ1-2,TRBD1
TGTGCCAGCAGCCAGAGAACCGGGCAGGGGGAGACCCAGTACTTC,CASSQRTGQGETQYF,TRBV4-2,NA,TRBJ2-5,NA
TGTGCCAGCAGCCCACCCGGTATTGATGGGGCCAACGTCCTGACTTTC,CASSPPGIDGANVLTF,TRBV9,NA,TRBJ2-6,NA
TGTGCCAGCAGTTCAGGGGCCCACTCTAGCACAGATACGCAGTATTTT,CASSSGAHSSTDTQYF,TRBV28,NA,TRBJ2-3,NA
TGTGCCAGCAGCTTGCGGGGGGCGAGGGGTCAGCCCCAGCATTTT,CASSLRGARGQPQHF,TRBV7-2,NA,TRBJ1-5,NA
TGTGCCAGCAGCCGCGAGGACAGGGAGGATGGCTACACCTTC,CASSREDREDGYTF,TRBV11-2,NA,TRBJ1-2,TRBD1
TGCGCCAGCAGTGAGGGACAGGCCTTCCCTGGGGCCAACGTCCTGACTTTC,CASSEGQAFPGANVLTF,TRBV10-2,NA,TRBJ2-6,TRBD1
TGTGCCAGCACGACGAGGAGACTAGTAATCGATGAGCAGTTCTTC,CASTTRRLVIDEQFF,TRBV28,NA,TRBJ2-1,NA
TGCGCCAGCAGCTTGGATGACAGGAGATACAATGAGCAGTTCTTC,CASSLDDRRYNEQFF,TRBV5-1,few,TRBJ2-1,NA